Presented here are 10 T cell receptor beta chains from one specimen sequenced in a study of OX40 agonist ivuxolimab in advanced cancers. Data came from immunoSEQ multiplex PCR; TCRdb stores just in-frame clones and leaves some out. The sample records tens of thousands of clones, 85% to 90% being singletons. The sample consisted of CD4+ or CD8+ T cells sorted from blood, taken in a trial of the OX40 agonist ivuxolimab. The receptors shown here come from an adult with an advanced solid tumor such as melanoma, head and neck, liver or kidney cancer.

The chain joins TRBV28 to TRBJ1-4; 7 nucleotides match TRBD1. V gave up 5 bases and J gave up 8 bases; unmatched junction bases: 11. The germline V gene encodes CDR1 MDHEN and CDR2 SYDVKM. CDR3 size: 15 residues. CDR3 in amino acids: CASSHPGQAGEKLFF. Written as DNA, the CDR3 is TGTGCCAGCAGTCACCCCGGACAGGCTGGGGAAAAACTGTTTTTT. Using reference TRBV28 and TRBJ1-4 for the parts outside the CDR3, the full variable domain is DVKVTQSSRYLVKRTGEKVFLECVQDMDHENMFWYRQDPGLGLRLIYFSYDVKMKEKGDIPEGYSVSREKKERFSLILESASTNQTSMYLCASSHPGQAGEKLFFGSGTQLSVL.

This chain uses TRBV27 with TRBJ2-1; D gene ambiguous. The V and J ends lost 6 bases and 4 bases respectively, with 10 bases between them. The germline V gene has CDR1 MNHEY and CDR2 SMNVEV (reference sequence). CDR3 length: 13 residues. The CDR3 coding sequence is TGTGCCAGCAGGCTGGACGGGTACAATGAGCAGTTCTTC. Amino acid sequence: CASRLDGYNEQFF.

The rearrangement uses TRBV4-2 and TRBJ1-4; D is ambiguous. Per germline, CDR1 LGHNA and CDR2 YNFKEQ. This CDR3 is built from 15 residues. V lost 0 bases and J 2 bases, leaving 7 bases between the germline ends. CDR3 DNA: TGTGCCAGCAGCCAAGAAAAAGGGACTAATGAAAAACTGTTTTTT. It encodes CASSQEKGTNEKLFF.

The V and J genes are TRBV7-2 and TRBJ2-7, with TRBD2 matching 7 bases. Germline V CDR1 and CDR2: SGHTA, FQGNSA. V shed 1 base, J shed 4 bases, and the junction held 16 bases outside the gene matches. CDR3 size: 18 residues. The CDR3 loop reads CASSLGPGRGGSGYEQYF. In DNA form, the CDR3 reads TGTGCCAGCAGCTTAGGGCCGGGGAGGGGCGGGAGTGGATACGAGCAGTACTTC.

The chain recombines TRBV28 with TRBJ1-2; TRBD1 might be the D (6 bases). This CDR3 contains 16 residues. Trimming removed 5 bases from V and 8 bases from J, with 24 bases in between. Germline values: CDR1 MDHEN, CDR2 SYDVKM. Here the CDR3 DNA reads TGTGCCAGCAGTCACAGGGATACCTACCGTGAATCAGGCTACACCTTC. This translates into CASSHRDTYRESGYTF.

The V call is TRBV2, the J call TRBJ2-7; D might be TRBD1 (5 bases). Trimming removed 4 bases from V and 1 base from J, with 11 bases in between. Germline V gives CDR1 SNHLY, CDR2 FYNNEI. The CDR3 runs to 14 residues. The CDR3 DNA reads TGTGCCAGCAGTGGGACACGGCTTTCCTACGAGCAGTACTTC. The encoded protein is CASSGTRLSYEQYF.

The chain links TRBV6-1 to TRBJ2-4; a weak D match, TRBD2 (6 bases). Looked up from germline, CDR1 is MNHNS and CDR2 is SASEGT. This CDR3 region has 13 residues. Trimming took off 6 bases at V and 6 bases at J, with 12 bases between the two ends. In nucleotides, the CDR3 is TGTGCCAGCAGCCCGCGGGGCCTAAACATTCAGTACTTC. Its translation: CASSPRGLNIQYF.

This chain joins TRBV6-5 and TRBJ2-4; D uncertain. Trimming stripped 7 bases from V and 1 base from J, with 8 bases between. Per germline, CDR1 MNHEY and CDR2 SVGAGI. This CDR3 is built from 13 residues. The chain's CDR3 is CASTETAKNIQYF. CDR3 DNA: TGTGCCAGCACCGAGACGGCCAAAAACATTCAGTACTTC.

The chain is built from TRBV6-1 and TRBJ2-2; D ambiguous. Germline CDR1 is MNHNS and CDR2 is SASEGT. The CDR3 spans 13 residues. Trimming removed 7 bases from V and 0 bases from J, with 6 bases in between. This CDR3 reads CASTPSNTGELFF. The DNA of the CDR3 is TGTGCCAGCACGCCTTCGAACACCGGGGAGCTGTTTTTT.

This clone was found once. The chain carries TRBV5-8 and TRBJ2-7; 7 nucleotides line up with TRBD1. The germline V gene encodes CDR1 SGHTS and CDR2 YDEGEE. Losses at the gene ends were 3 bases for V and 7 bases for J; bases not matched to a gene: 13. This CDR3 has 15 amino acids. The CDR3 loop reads CASSWRRQGSGEQYF. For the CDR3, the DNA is TGTGCCAGCAGCTGGAGAAGACAGGGTTCGGGGGAGCAGTACTTC.